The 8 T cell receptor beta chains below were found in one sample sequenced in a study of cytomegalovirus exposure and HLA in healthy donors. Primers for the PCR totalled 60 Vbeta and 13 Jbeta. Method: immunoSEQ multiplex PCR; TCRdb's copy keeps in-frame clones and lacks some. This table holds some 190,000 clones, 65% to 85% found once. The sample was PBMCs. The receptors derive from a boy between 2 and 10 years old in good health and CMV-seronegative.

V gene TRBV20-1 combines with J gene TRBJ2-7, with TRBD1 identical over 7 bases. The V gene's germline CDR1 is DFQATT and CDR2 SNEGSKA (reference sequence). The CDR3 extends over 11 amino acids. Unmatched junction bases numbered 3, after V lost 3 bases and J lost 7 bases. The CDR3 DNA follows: TGCAGTGCTAGGAGGGGGCTTGAGCAGTACGTC. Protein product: CSARRGLEQYV.

The CDR3 loop is CASSLHRRGYHQETQYF. In nucleotides, the CDR3 is TGTGCCAGCAGTTTACATCGGAGAGGCTACCACCAAGAGACCCAGTACTTC. The V gene is TRBV27, the J gene TRBJ2-5; D gene ambiguous. The V gene lost 2 bases and the J gene lost 0 bases, with 16 bases spanning the gap. The CDR3 runs to 17 residues. Germline V gene data show CDR1 as MNHEY and CDR2 as SMNVEV (reference sequence).

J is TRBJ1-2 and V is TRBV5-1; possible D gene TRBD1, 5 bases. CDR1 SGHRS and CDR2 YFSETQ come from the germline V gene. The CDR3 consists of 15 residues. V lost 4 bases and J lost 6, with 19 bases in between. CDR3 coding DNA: TGCGCCAGCAGCCCAGGGTCGGTCGTACTGAATGGCTACACCTTC. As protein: CASSPGSVVLNGYTF.

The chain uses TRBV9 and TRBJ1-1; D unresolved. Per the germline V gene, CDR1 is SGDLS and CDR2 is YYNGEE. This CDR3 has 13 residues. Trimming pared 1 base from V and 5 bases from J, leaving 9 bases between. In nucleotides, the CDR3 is TGTGCCAGCAGCGTAACCTGGAGGACTGAAGCTTTCTTT. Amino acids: CASSVTWRTEAFF.

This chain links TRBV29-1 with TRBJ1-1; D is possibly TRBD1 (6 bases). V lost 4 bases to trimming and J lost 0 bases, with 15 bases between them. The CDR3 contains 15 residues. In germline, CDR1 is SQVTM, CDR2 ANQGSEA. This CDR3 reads CSVVEQGTMNTEAFF. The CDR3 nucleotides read TGCAGCGTTGTCGAGCAGGGGACAATGAACACTGAAGCTTTCTTT.

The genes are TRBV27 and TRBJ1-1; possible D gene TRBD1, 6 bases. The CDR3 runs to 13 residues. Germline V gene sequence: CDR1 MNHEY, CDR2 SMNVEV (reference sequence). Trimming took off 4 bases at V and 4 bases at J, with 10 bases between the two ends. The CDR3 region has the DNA TGTGCCAGCAGTTCCAGGGGAACCACTGAAGCTTTCTTT. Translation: CASSSRGTTEAFF.

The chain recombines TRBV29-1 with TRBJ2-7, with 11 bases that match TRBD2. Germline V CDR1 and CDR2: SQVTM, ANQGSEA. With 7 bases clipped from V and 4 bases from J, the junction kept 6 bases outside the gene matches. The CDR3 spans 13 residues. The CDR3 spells CSAQLAGVYEQYF. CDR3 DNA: TGCAGCGCACAACTAGCGGGAGTTTACGAGCAGTACTTC.

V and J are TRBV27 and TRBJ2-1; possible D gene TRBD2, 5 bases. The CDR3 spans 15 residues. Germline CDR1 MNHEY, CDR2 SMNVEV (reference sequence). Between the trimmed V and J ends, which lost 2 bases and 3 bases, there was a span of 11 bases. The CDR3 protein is CASSLRLAYYNEQFF. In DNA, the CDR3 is TGTGCCAGCAGTTTAAGGCTAGCCTACTACAATGAGCAGTTCTTC.